A selection of T cell receptor beta chains follows, all from one sample in a study of patients and donors after allogeneic stem cell transplantation. Each CDR3 protein is one row after TCRdb ran MiXCR on the RT-PCR reads. The sample lists about a million distinct CDR3 sequences; about 20% were seen once. Sequenced input: blood, either unsorted or a sorted T cell fraction (not recorded which). These receptor sequences come from a human donor who was either an allogeneic HSCT recipient or a stem cell or donor lymphocyte infusion donor (not recorded which). It is not recorded whose cells these are; they may come from a transplant donor. The CDR3 runs from the conserved cysteine through the conserved F or W. The D gene is left open where the match is weak. Rows may omit the clone size; those that give it use once, few, many or a size class.

-	few	TRBJ2-3	TRBV15	TGTGCCACCAGCAGAGCAGGGGTTCCAGATACGCAGTATTTT	CATSRAGVPDTQYF
-	-	TRBJ1-4	TRBV24-1	TGTGCCACCAGTGATCAGCTTACAAGCAATAATGAAAAACTGTTTTTT	CATSDQLTSNNEKLFF
TRBD2	-	TRBJ2-7	TRBV6-1	TGTGCCAGCAGTCGCGGACTAGCGGGAGGACCAGAGTACTTC	CASSRGLAGGPEYF
-	few	TRBJ1-1	TRBV5-1	TGCGCCAGCAGCGGAAGTAATCGAGCGAACACTGAAGCTTTCTTT	CASSGSNRANTEAFF
TRBD2	few	TRBJ2-1	TRBV29-1	TGCAGCGCTAAGCGGGGGGGCGTCGATGAGCAGTTCTTC	CSAKRGGVDEQFF
-	many	TRBJ1-5	TRBV12-3/TRBV12-4	TGTGCCAGCAGTTATAGGGTTCAGCCCCAGCATTTT	CASSYRVQPQHF
-	-	TRBJ2-7	TRBV12-3/TRBV12-4	TGTGCCAGCAGTACCCGGCGAGGCGAGCAGTACTTC	CASSTRRGEQYF
-	-	TRBJ2-5	TRBV4-3	TGCGCCAGCAGCCAAGAGTTGGACAGACAAGAGACCCAGTACTTC	CASSQELDRQETQYF
TRBD2	many	TRBJ2-7	TRBV6-1	TGTGCCAGCCTTATACGGGGGACTAGTTTTTACGAGCAGTACTTC	CASLIRGTSFYEQYF
-	-	TRBJ2-7	TRBV12-3/TRBV12-4	TGTGCCAGCAGTTTAGACCTCGGGACCCGGGCGAGGGAGCAGTACTTC	CASSLDLGTRAREQYF
TRBD2	few	TRBJ2-1	TRBV7-3	TGTGCCAGCGCGCGGGGACTAGCGGGAGGTATAGGGAATGAGCAGTTCTTC	CASARGLAGGIGNEQFF